One and the same sample provided the 8 T cell receptor beta chains below, sequenced in a study of blood T cell repertoires in COVID-19. Profiling relied on immunoSEQ multiplex PCR, and the TCRdb table lists in-frame clones only, not all of them. The sample has around 300,000 clones, 70% to 90% seen once; the top ten hold approximately 10%. Sequencing was performed on peripheral blood. These receptors all stem from a woman in her 70s with acute or convalescent COVID-19.

Concerning this clone itself: Additional DNA sequences in this sample encode the identical CDR3. The gene calls are TRBV7-9 and TRBJ1-2; TRBD1 matches 9 bases. Germline trimming cut 5 bases from V and 4 bases from J; bases unmatched to any gene: 2. This CDR3 region has 13 residues. Looked up from germline, CDR1 is SEHNR and CDR2 is FQNEAQ (reference sequence). This chain's CDR3 is CASSLGQGYGYTF. The DNA for the CDR3 is TGTGCCAGCAGCCTGGGACAGGGCTATGGCTACACCTTC.

This sequence joins TRBV29-1 and TRBJ2-1; perhaps TRBD1 as D (6 bases). V dropped 6 bases and J dropped 3 bases, with 12 bases sitting between them. Looked up from germline, CDR1 is SQVTM and CDR2 is ANQGSEA. The CDR3 has 13 amino acids. The CDR3: CSVTGYGYNEQFF. The CDR3 nucleotides read TGCAGCGTCACAGGGTACGGCTACAATGAGCAGTTCTTC.

The genes are TRBV5-4 and TRBJ1-1, with unresolved D. The CDR3 is 16 residues long. V lost 0 bases, J lost 3 bases, and 15 bases lay in between. Germline-derived CDR1 and CDR2 are SGHNT and YYREEE (reference sequence). CDR3 sequence reads: CASSLGGSRGYTEAFF. The CDR3 DNA sequence: TGTGCCAGCAGCTTGGGGGGTTCACGGGGTTACACTGAAGCTTTCTTT.

This clone occurred once. The gene calls are TRBV14 and TRBJ2-7; 7 nucleotides agree with TRBD1. Germline assignment: CDR1 SGHDN and CDR2 FVKESK. The CDR3 has 14 amino acids. V lost 0 bases, J lost 7 bases, and 6 bases stayed unmatched. The chain's CDR3 is CASSQDRTGFEQYF. The CDR3 DNA is TGTGCCAGCAGCCAAGATAGGACAGGTTTTGAGCAGTACTTC.

The V call is TRBV20-1, the J call TRBJ1-2; TRBD1 might be the D (6 bases). The CDR3 contains 15 residues. Per the germline V gene, CDR1 is DFQATT and CDR2 is SNEGSKA (reference sequence). The ends were cut back, 3 bases at V and 5 bases at J, with 19 bases in the middle. CDR3 amino acids: CSASRSGEGGYGYTF. For the CDR3, the DNA is TGCAGTGCTAGTCGTTCAGGGGAAGGTGGTTATGGCTACACCTTC.

The chain joins TRBV10-3 to TRBJ1-5, with TRBD1 matching 8 bases. V lost 10 bases to trimming and J lost 5 bases; unmatched junction nucleotides: 7. Germline CDR1 ENHRY, CDR2 SYGVKD. The CDR3 covers 13 residues. Here the CDR3 reads CASRGQEHQPQHF. The CDR3 region has the DNA TGTGCCAGCAGGGGACAGGAACATCAGCCCCAGCATTTT.

The V gene is TRBV5-1, the J gene TRBJ1-1, with 7 bases identical to TRBD1. The germline V gene encodes CDR1 SGHRS and CDR2 YFSETQ. Trimming at V came to 3 bases and at J to 1 base, leaving 3 bases not matched to a gene. The CDR3 has 14 amino acids. CDR3 in DNA: TGCGCCAGCAGCTGGGGGACAGAGAACACTGAAGCTTTCTTT. Translating gives CASSWGTENTEAFF.

V is TRBV2 and J is TRBJ2-5, with D perhaps matching TRBD1 (6 bases). The length of the CDR3 is 14 residues. The V end lost 5 bases, the J end lost 3 bases, and 13 bases lay between the germline ends. Looked up from germline, CDR1 is SNHLY and CDR2 is FYNNEI. DNA of the CDR3: TGTGCCAGCAGTTTCCAGACAGGCAAAGAGACCCAGTACTTC. Protein product: CASSFQTGKETQYF.